This T cell receptor (beta chain) was profiled in a study of shared clonotypes between healthy human individuals (dated by TCRdb to about 2020). Turning to the overall study: The cohort comprised a couple of women and a few men aged 18 to 49 years. For each donor, CD4 naive and CD4 memory were each run on three plates, CD8 naive on two plates, and CD8 memory on one plate. The study deeply sequenced blood TCR repertoires of five healthy adults to estimate repertoire size and the extent of clonotype sharing between individuals. Different laboratories and diverse techniques were used to prepare libraries and sequence TCR repertoires, to increase sequencing depth and limit assay-specific biases. Each donor's leukapheresis produced roughly between roughly 0.85 and 10 billion PBMCs.

CD8 naive samples were CD45RO-negative cells positively selected for CCR7, giving a CD45RA+CCR7+ population that excluded TemRA cells. The donors were healthy, HIV-negative adults with no recently reported acute infections or vaccinations. Every donor was a Caucasian adult residing in Nashville, Tennessee, USA. Blood was obtained by leukapheresis, after which PBMCs were separated by Ficoll-Histopaque density gradient centrifugation and cryopreserved in liquid nitrogen vapor phase. Purity and quantity of every magnetically sorted T cell population were checked by analytical flow cytometry. Genomic DNA was isolated from each sorted fraction and quantified by UV absorbance on a Nanodrop 2000c. What the authors observed across the whole study: Pairwise subsampling led to the expectation that sequencing depth would affect the degree of clonotype sharing among donors. Because the study included a small number of donors, the genetic and exposure-history diversity represented was limited. About 5% of naive CD4, roughly 3.5% of naive CD8, 2% to 2.5% of memory CD4, and 0.4% of memory CD8 clonotypes were shared across a few donors. Rarefaction of sorted-subset datasets indicated incomplete sequencing despite the large sequencing depth. Only blood was sampled, and tissue TCR repertoires likely differ from those in blood. Higher generation probabilities were observed for clonotypes shared by all four sorted-subset donors than for non-shared clonotypes. Naive subsets generally had larger estimated clonotype richness than memory subsets did.

TCR CDR3 regions were amplified from genomic DNA by multiplex PCR using the deep immunoSEQ assay. Extracted genomic DNA from each cell subset was distributed evenly across all wells of several immunoSEQ 96-well plates, and each plate was treated as a replicate. Each replicate PCR for sorted subsets received approximately 200 ng genomic DNA, equal to about 30,000 T cell genomes. Purified libraries were measured with a Qubit 3.0 fluorometer, size-checked on a Bioanalyzer 2100, and measured again with the KAPA Library Quantification kit. Each immunoSEQ 96-well plate was sequenced on its own single-read 150-cycle Illumina NextSeq 550 flow cell. As for how the authors treated the data: Because the immunoSEQ output held only junctional sequences and lacked quality scores, the filtering could not match the filtering applied to full-length reads. To assign V/J genes and CDR3, sequences were annotated against IMGT germline references using PyIR, a Python wrapper for IgBLAST v1.9. Reads were filtered out if the reads had weak V/J assignments (E-value above 1e-6), no CDR3, stop codons, out-of-frame junctions, or ambiguous translated residues. V3J clonotypes were defined as sequences sharing the same inferred V gene, J gene, and CDR3 amino acid sequence. Percentage overlap between repertoires was calculated by dividing the number of shared unique clonotypes by the size of the smaller repertoire. RTK rarefaction, the Chao1 estimator, and Recon v2.1 estimates of unobserved clonotypes were used to assess repertoire richness. For all TCRbeta clonotypes obtained by the gDNA method from several donors, generation probabilities were computed with OLGA. The table comes from immuneACCESS by way of TCRdb, which keeps in-frame sequences with V and J called. Part of the clones is missing from these tables; in studies checked, under half for an unresolved V gene and the rest for unknown reasons. The DNA was the basis for D and trimming; V, J and clone size are from that table. This sample gives millions of clones in total; approximately 94% of them show up just once. Under 2% of the sample belongs to the ten largest clones.

Regarding this clone: The antigen this receptor binds is unknown. The input lacks base qualities; no much larger clone sits a single base away.

V trim: 5 bases; J trim: 8 bases; unmatched bases: 6. Based on the germline V gene (reference sequence), the CDR1 and CDR2 sequences are SEHNR and FQNEAQ. There are 14 amino acids in the CDR3, from cysteine to phenylalanine inclusive. Only the CDR3 region is kept as DNA, spanning 42 bases read in frame from base 1. The chain was built from TRBV7-9 and TRBJ1-4; 9 junctional bases match TRBD1. This TCR derives from a man aged 18 to 29 in good health. Some clones in this sample may be carry-over from other donors' samples. Input material: naive CD8+ T cells from PBMCs. Sample cell subset or site, as interpreted from the label and publication: CD45RA+CCR7+. For the CDR3, the sequence is CASSNRDRDEKLFF. At the DNA level, the sequence is TGTGCCAGCAGCAACCGGGACAGGGACGAAAAACTGTTTTTT.